This T cell receptor (beta chain) was retrieved from a study of T-cell memory formation after mild COVID-19. TCRdb ran MiXCR on the 5' RACE reads and lists one entry per CDR3 protein. The data show 470,000 or so distinct CDR3 sequences, roughly 18% seen once. This clonotype occurred a few times. Trimming shortened V by 2 bases and J by 2 bases, and 11 bases separated the two germline ends. The CDR3 consists of 14 residues. Germline CDR1 is SGHDT and CDR2 is YYEEEE. This sequence originates from an adult woman who had mild COVID-19 (a few samples of this study predate the infection). Cell type and time point are not known. Sequencing was carried out using PBMCs or a T cell subset sorted from them (not recorded which). The chain employs TRBV5-6 and TRBJ2-7; D tentatively fits TRBD1 or TRBD2 (5 bases each). The CDR3 bases are TGTGCCAGCAGCTTCGGGGCGGTACCCTACGAGCAGTACTTC. It is translated as CASSFGAVPYEQYF.